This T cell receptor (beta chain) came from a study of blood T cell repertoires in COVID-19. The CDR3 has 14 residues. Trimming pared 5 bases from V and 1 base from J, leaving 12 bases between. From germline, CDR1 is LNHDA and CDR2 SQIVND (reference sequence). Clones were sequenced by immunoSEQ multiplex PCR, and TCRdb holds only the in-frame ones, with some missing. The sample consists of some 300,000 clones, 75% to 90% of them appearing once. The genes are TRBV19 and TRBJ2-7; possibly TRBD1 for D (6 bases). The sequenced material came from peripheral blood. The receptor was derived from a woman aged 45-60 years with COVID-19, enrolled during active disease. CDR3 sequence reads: CASSLRGGSYEQYF. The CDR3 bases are TGTGCCAGTAGTCTTCGAGGGGGATCCTACGAGCAGTACTTC.